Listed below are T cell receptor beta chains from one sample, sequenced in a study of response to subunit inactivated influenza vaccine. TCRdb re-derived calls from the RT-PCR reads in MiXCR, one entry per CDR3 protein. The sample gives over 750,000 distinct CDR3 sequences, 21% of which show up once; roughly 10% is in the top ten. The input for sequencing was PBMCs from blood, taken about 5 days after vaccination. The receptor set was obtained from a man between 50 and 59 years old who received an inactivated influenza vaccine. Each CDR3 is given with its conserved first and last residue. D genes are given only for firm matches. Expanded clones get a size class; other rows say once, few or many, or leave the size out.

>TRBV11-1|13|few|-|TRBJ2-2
CASSFRLTGELFF
TGTGCCAGCAGCTTCCGACTCACCGGGGAGCTGTTTTTT
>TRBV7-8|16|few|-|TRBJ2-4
CASSPRSILAKNIQYF
TGTGCCAGCAGCCCTAGGTCTATCCTAGCCAAAAACATTCAGTACTTC
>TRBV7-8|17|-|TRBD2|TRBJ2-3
CASSLSRIAGSTDTQYF
TGTGCCAGCAGCTTAAGTAGGATAGCGGGGAGCACAGATACGCAGTATTTT
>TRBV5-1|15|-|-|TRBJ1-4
CASSPFGGGGEKLFF
TGCGCCAGCAGCCCTTTCGGCGGGGGAGGCGAAAAACTGTTTTTT
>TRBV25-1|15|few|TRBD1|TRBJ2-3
CASSETGGFTDTQYF
TGTGCCAGCAGTGAGACAGGGGGCTTCACAGATACGCAGTATTTT
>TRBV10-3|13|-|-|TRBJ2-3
CAVRSGYTDTQYF
TGTGCCGTAAGGAGTGGATACACAGATACGCAGTATTTT
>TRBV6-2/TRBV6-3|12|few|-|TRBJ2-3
CASYDSTDTQYF
TGTGCCAGCTACGATAGCACAGATACGCAGTATTTT
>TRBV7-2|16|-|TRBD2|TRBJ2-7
CASSLPSGGVGYEQYF
TGTGCCAGCAGCTTACCTAGCGGGGGGGTGGGTTACGAGCAGTACTTC
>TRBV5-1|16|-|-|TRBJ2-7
CASSLDGGTASYEQYF
TGCGCCAGCAGCTTGGATGGCGGGACAGCTTCCTACGAGCAGTACTTC
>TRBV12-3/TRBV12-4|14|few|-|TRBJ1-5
CASSIQGSNQPQHF
TGTGCCAGCAGTATACAGGGAAGCAATCAGCCCCAGCATTTT
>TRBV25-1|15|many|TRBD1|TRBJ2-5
CASSEPGGFDETQYF
TGTGCCAGCAGTGAACCAGGGGGCTTCGATGAGACCCAGTACTTC
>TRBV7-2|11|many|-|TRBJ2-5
CASSAKETQYF
TGTGCCAGCAGCGCTAAAGAGACCCAGTACTTC
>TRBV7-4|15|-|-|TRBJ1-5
CASSLVMAVNQPQHF
TGTGCCAGCAGCTTAGTCATGGCAGTCAATCAGCCCCAGCATTTT
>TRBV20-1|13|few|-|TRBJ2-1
CSARAGTPNEQFF
TGCAGTGCTAGAGCGGGAACCCCCAATGAGCAGTTCTTC
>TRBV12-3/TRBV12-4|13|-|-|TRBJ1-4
CASSWGSGEKLFF
TGTGCCAGCAGCTGGGGGTCGGGTGAAAAACTGTTTTTT
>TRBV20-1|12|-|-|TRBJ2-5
CSAFDSGETQYF
TGCAGTGCCTTCGACAGCGGAGAGACCCAGTACTTC
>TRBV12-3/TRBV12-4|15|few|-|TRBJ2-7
CASSLAEGRRYEQYF
TGTGCCAGCAGTTTAGCTGAGGGCCGTAGGTACGAGCAGTACTTC
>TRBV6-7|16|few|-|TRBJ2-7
CASSYSCGERWYEQYF
TGTGCCAGCAGTTACTCGTGCGGGGAGCGGTGGTACGAGCAGTACTTC
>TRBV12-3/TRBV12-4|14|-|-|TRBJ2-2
CASSFNPGTGELFF
TGTGCCAGCAGTTTCAATCCAGGGACCGGGGAGCTGTTTTTT
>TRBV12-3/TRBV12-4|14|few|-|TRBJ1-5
CASRRMGPGQPQHF
TGTGCCAGCAGACGCATGGGTCCCGGGCAGCCCCAGCATTTT
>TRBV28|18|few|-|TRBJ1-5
CASSATRDGYLVRPPQHF
TGTGCCAGCAGTGCAACCCGGGACGGCTATCTCGTTAGGCCGCCCCAGCATTTT
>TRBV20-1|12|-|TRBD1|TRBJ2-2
CSATGGTGELFF
TGCAGTGCGACAGGGGGCACCGGGGAGCTGTTTTTT
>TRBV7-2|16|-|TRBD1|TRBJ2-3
CASSPRQGFSTDTQYF
TGTGCCAGCAGCCCCAGACAGGGTTTCAGCACAGATACGCAGTATTTT
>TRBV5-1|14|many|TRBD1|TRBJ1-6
CASSTGTVNSPLHF
TGCGCCAGCAGCACCGGGACAGTTAATTCACCCCTCCACTTT
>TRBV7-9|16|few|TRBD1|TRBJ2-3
CASSFRGGISTDTQYF
TGTGCCAGCAGCTTCCGAGGGGGCATTAGCACAGATACGCAGTATTTT
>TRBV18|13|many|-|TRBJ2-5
CASSPRQQETQYF
TGTGCCAGCTCACCAAGGCAGCAAGAGACCCAGTACTTC
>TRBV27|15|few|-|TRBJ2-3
CASRLGIGETDTQYF
TGTGCCAGCAGACTCGGAATAGGGGAAACAGATACGCAGTATTTT
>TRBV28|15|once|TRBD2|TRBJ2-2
CASSPPGLLNGELFF
TGTGCCAGCAGTCCTCCGGGACTACTAAACGGGGAGCTGTTTTTT
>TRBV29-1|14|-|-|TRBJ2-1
CSVEDQGGGNEQFF
TGCAGCGTTGAAGATCAAGGTGGAGGTAATGAGCAGTTCTTC
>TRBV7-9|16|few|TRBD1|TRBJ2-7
CASRNWTGISTYEQYF
TGTGCCAGCCGAAATTGGACAGGGATTTCCACCTACGAGCAGTACTTC
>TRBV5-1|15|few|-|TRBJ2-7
CASSLVAQGAAEQYF
TGCGCCAGCAGCTTGGTTGCGCAGGGTGCCGCCGAGCAGTACTTC
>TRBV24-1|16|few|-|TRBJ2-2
CATSDPGDLNTGELFF
TGTGCCACCAGTGACCCCGGGGACCTAAACACCGGGGAGCTGTTTTTT
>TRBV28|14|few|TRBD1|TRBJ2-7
CASSLTGVTYEQYF
TGTGCCAGCAGTTTGACAGGGGTTACCTACGAGCAGTACTTC
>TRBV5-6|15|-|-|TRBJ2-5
CASSTGLMRGETQYF
TGTGCCAGCAGCACGGGACTCATGAGGGGAGAGACCCAGTACTTC
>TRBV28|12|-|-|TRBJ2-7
CASKEGHYEQYF
TGTGCCAGCAAGGAGGGACACTACGAGCAGTACTTC
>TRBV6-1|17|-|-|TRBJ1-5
CASSRLGWVASNQPQHF
TGTGCCAGCAGCCGGCTTGGATGGGTAGCTAGCAATCAGCCCCAGCATTTT
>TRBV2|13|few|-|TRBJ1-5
CASMGGEEQPQHF
TGTGCCAGCATGGGGGGCGAGGAACAGCCCCAGCATTTT
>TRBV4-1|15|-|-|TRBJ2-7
CASSQDRGFSYEQYF
TGCGCCAGCAGCCAAGATCGGGGGTTCTCCTACGAGCAGTACTTC
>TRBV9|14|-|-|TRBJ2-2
CASSVTGNTGELFF
TGTGCCAGCAGCGTTACAGGGAACACCGGGGAGCTGTTTTTT
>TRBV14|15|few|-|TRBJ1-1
CASSQGGIWFTEAFF
TGTGCCAGCAGCCAAGGGGGTATTTGGTTCACTGAAGCTTTCTTT
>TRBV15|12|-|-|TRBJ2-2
CATRTDTGELFF
TGTGCCACCAGGACAGACACCGGGGAGCTGTTTTTT
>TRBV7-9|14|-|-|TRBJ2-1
CASSLLARYNEQFF
TGTGCCAGCAGCTTACTAGCGCGATACAATGAGCAGTTCTTC
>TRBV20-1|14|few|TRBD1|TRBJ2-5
CSAMTGQGGETQYF
TGCAGTGCTATGACGGGACAGGGAGGGGAGACCCAGTACTTC
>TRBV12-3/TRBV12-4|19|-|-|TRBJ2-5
CASSLHPGQHAGGPETQYF
TGTGCCAGCAGCCTCCACCCGGGACAGCACGCGGGAGGCCCAGAGACCCAGTACTTC
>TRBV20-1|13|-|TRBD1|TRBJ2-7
CSAGTGFTYEQYF
TGCAGTGCTGGGACAGGTTTCACCTACGAGCAGTACTTC
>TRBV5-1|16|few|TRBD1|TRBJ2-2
CASSVGTGGYTGELFF
TGCGCCAGCAGCGTAGGGACAGGGGGCTACACCGGGGAGCTGTTTTTT
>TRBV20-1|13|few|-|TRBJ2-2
CSAALENTGELFF
TGCAGTGCTGCCCTCGAGAACACCGGGGAGCTGTTTTTT
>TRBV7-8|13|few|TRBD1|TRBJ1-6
CASSLPGGSPLHF
TGTGCCAGCAGCTTACCAGGGGGTTCACCCCTCCACTTT
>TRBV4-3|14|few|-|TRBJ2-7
CASSQETGYYEQYF
TGCGCCAGCAGCCAAGAGACCGGGTACTACGAGCAGTACTTC
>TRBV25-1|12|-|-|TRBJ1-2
CASRRTAHGYTF
TGTGCCAGCAGAAGGACAGCCCATGGCTACACCTTC
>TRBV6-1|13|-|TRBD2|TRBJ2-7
CASKGTSGYEQYF
TGTGCCAGCAAAGGGACTAGCGGGTACGAGCAGTACTTC
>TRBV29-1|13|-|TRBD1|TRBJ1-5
CSVRDRENQPQHF
TGCAGCGTGAGGGACAGGGAGAATCAGCCCCAGCATTTT